The 3 T cell receptor beta chains below were found in one sample sequenced in a study of blood T cell repertoires in COVID-19. Sequencing used immunoSEQ multiplex PCR; TCRdb keeps in-frame clones, though not all of them. The sample shows tens of thousands of clones, 65% to 70% of them seen only once. What was sequenced was peripheral blood. The receptors derive from a human donor in a cohort sampled during active COVID-19.

This clone was picked up a small number of times. The rearrangement links TRBV5-1 to TRBJ2-2; maybe TRBD1 (6 bases). Trimming removed 4 bases from V and 6 bases from J, with 19 bases in between. There are 16 residues in the CDR3. Looked up from germline, CDR1 is SGHRS and CDR2 is YFSETQ. The DNA of the CDR3 is TGCGCCAGCAGCCCCGGCCAGGGGCTGGGCCCCGGGGAGCTGTTTTTT. Its translation is CASSPGQGLGPGELFF.

V is TRBV3-1 (or the pseudogene TRBV3-2) and J is TRBJ2-7; unclear D gene. The germline gives CDR1 LGHDT, CDR2 YNNKEL (reference sequence). This CDR3 has 15 amino acids. V dropped 0 bases and J dropped 1 base, with 10 bases sitting between them. The CDR3 region has the DNA TGTGCCAGCAGCCAAGATCGACACTCTTCCTACGAGCAGTACTTC. Translated: CASSQDRHSSYEQYF.

The rearrangement links TRBV4-3 to TRBJ1-1; D call uncertain. V was clipped by 2 bases and J by 5 bases, with 9 bases between them. This CDR3 is 13 amino acids long. Germline V gene sequence: CDR1 LGHNA, CDR2 YSLEER. The CDR3 nucleotides are TGCGCCAGCAGCCAATTCTCCGGGACTGAAGCTTTCTTT. This sequence encodes CASSQFSGTEAFF.